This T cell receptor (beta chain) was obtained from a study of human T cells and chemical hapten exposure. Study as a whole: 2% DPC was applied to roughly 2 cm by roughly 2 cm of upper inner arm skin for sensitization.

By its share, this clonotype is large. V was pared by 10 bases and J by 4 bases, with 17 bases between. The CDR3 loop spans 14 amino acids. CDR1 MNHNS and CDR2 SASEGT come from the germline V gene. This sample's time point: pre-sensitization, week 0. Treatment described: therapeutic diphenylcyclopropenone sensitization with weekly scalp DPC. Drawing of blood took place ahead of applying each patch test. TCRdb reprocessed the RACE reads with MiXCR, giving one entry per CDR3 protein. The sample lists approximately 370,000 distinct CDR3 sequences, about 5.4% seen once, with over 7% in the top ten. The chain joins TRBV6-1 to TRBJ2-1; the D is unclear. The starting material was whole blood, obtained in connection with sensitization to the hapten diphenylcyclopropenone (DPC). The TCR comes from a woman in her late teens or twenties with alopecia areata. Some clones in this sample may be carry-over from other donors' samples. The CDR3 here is CATSPLTNYNEQFF. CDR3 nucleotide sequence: TGTGCCACCTCCCCGCTGACAAATTACAATGAGCAGTTCTTC.